A selection of T cell receptor beta chains follows, all from one sample in a study of blood T cell repertoires in COVID-19. Some clones are missing from TCRdb's copy, which holds only in-frame ones; the method was immunoSEQ multiplex PCR. Counted here are some 180,000 clones, roughly 76% occurring once; the ten biggest clones make up around 10%. The sample was peripheral blood. These receptors came from a woman of 80 years or more with COVID-19, enrolled during active disease. Both conserved end residues are part of each CDR3. D genes are given only for firm matches. The size entry is marked missing in some rows and otherwise reads once, few, many or a size class.

clone_size	v_call	d_call	j_call	cdr3_nt	cdr3_aa
.	TRBV28	.	TRBJ2-7	TGTGCCAGCAGTAGATATACGGGTTCCTACGAGCAGTACTTC	CASSRYTGSYEQYF
.	TRBV5-1	.	TRBJ2-5	TGCGCCAGCAGCGGGGCACTCGGACAACAAGAGACCCAGTACTTC	CASSGALGQQETQYF
few	TRBV2	TRBD1	TRBJ1-6	TGTGCCAGCAGCCAAACGACAGGGGGCGGTTCACCCCTCCACTTT	CASSQTTGGGSPLHF
.	TRBV14	TRBD1	TRBJ2-1	TGTGCCAGCAGCCCACGGACAGGGACGAATGAGCAGTTCTTC	CASSPRTGTNEQFF
.	TRBV5-8	TRBD2	TRBJ2-1	TGTGCCAGCAGCCTGTTCCTAGCGGCAACCAGCTCCTACAATGAGCAGTTCTTC	CASSLFLAATSSYNEQFF
.	TRBV7-7	.	TRBJ1-5	TGTGCTAGCGGACGCGGGTCCTCCTGCGGCAATCAGCCCCAGCATTTT	CASGRGSSCGNQPQHF
.	TRBV4-2	.	TRBJ1-2	TGTGCCAGCAGCCAAGAAAACAGCCCGTACTCTAACTATGGCTACACCTTC	CASSQENSPYSNYGYTF
.	TRBV2	TRBD1	TRBJ2-2	TGTGCCAGCAGTCTGGACAGGGTAAACACCGGGGAGCTGTTTTTT	CASSLDRVNTGELFF
.	TRBV2	.	TRBJ1-1	TGTGCCAGCAGTGTTCGGGGGGCTGGGACTGAAGCTTTCTTT	CASSVRGAGTEAFF
few	TRBV28	TRBD1	TRBJ1-5	TGTGCCAGCAGACCCCGGGACAGGGGCCGTAATCAGCCCCAGCATTTT	CASRPRDRGRNQPQHF
few	TRBV5-6	TRBD1	TRBJ1-3	TGTGCCAGCAGCCCCGGGACAGGGGAAAACACCATATATTTT	CASSPGTGENTIYF
.	TRBV18	TRBD1	TRBJ1-1	TGTGCCAGCTCATCCGGACAGGGCCAACGCTTGAACACTGAAGCTTTCTTT	CASSSGQGQRLNTEAFF
.	TRBV2	.	TRBJ2-1	TGTGCCAGCAGCCTAGTCCCCCTCCCTTGGTTCTTC	CASSLVPLPWFF
.	TRBV28	TRBD2	TRBJ2-2	TGTGCCAGCAGTCGATGGGGACTAGCGGGACCGAGGGAGCTGTTTTTT	CASSRWGLAGPRELFF
.	TRBV24-1	TRBD2	TRBJ2-1	TGTGCCACCAGTGATCGCCCGGGACTAAGCCCTTACAATGAGCAGTTCTTC	CATSDRPGLSPYNEQFF
.	TRBV18	.	TRBJ1-3	TGTGCCAGCTCACCAATAAACTCTGGAAACACCATATATTTT	CASSPINSGNTIYF
.	TRBV6-5	.	TRBJ1-5	TGTGCCAGCAGTTACTCGATCCCGGGGGGCAATCAGCCCCAGCATTTT	CASSYSIPGGNQPQHF
.	TRBV7-9	.	TRBJ1-2	TGTGCCAGCAGCTTAGGCAGGGAAAAAGGCTATGGCTACACCTTC	CASSLGREKGYGYTF
.	TRBV28	.	TRBJ1-5	TGTGCCGGCACGTGGCGAGGACAGCCCCAGCATTTT	CAGTWRGQPQHF
few	TRBV19	TRBD1	TRBJ1-5	TGTGCCAGTAGGGGACAGGGGACCAGCAATCAGCCCCAGCATTTT	CASRGQGTSNQPQHF
.	TRBV7-9	TRBD1	TRBJ2-5	TGTGCCAGCAGCCAGACAGGGATAGAGACCCAGTACTTC	CASSQTGIETQYF
.	TRBV5-1	.	TRBJ2-5	TGCGCCAGCAGCTTGGGGGTTCCGGGAGAGACCCAGTACTTC	CASSLGVPGETQYF
.	TRBV6-5	TRBD2	TRBJ2-1	TGTGCCAGCACCGGGACTAAGTACAATGAGCAGTTCTTC	CASTGTKYNEQFF
.	TRBV27	.	TRBJ1-1	TGTGCCAGCAGCCCCCGGGGGGTGGTGGACACTGAAGCTTTCTTT	CASSPRGVVDTEAFF
.	TRBV5-4	.	TRBJ2-1	TGTGCCAGCAGCGGACTGCGGTACAATGAGCAGTTCTTC	CASSGLRYNEQFF
.	TRBV4-1	TRBD2	TRBJ2-2	TGCGCCAGCAGCCAGGGACTAGCGGGAGAAGCCACCGGGGAGCTGTTTTTT	CASSQGLAGEATGELFF
.	TRBV7-2	TRBD2	TRBJ2-7	TGTGCCAGCAGCTCACGGGGGGGCCTTGGGGAGCAGTACTTC	CASSSRGGLGEQYF
.	TRBV18	.	TRBJ1-2	TGTGCCAGCTCACGCGAACAGGGTAACTATGGCTACACCTTC	CASSREQGNYGYTF
.	TRBV27	TRBD2	TRBJ2-7	TGTGCCAGCCGACTAGCGGGAGGGACTGTCGAGCAGTACTTC	CASRLAGGTVEQYF
once	TRBV5-1	.	TRBJ1-6	TGCGCCAGCAGCTTGGTCGGTTCCGATTCACCCCTCCACTTT	CASSLVGSDSPLHF
.	TRBV5-1	TRBD2	TRBJ2-2	TGCGCCAGCAGCTTTGGACTAGCGGGAAACACCGGGGAGCTGTTTTTT	CASSFGLAGNTGELFF
.	TRBV28	TRBD1	TRBJ2-7	TGTGCCAGCATTCCGGGACAGGGTGAATTCGAGCAGTACTTC	CASIPGQGEFEQYF
.	TRBV7-9	.	TRBJ2-3	TGTGCCAGCAGCCGCGTAGAGTCTCACACAGATACGCAGTATTTT	CASSRVESHTDTQYF
.	TRBV5-1	.	TRBJ2-1	TGCGCCAGCAGCTTGGGCTCATTGGACTTTATCAATGAGCAGTTCTTC	CASSLGSLDFINEQFF
.	TRBV7-2	TRBD1	TRBJ1-5	TGTGCCAGCAGCCCCGGATTGACAGGGGGCGGGGATCAGCCCCAGCATTTT	CASSPGLTGGGDQPQHF
.	TRBV18	TRBD2	TRBJ2-3	TGTGCCAGCTCACCGCTAGGACTAGCGGGAGCAGATACGCAGTATTTT	CASSPLGLAGADTQYF
few	TRBV7-5	.	TRBJ1-6	TGTGCCAGAAGCTTAGGACAGGGGGACGCCTATAATTCACCCCTCCACTTT	CARSLGQGDAYNSPLHF
.	TRBV3-1/TRBV3-2	.	TRBJ2-3	TGTGCCAGCAGCCAAGATTGGGGGGGCGGTACAGATACGCAGTATTTT	CASSQDWGGGTDTQYF
.	TRBV15	.	TRBJ1-1	TGTGCCACCAGCAGAGCTCGGACGGGTGGGAGTGAAGCTTTCTTT	CATSRARTGGSEAFF
.	TRBV18	TRBD1	TRBJ1-6	TGTGCCAGCTCACGGGACAGTAGTAATTCACCCCTCCACTTT	CASSRDSSNSPLHF
.	TRBV20-1	.	TRBJ1-4	TGCAGTGCTAGTCTTGGACTCAGGGGTTTCGAAAAACTGTTTTTT	CSASLGLRGFEKLFF